A selection of T cell receptor beta chains follows, all from one sample in a study of cytomegalovirus exposure and HLA in healthy donors. Method: immunoSEQ multiplex PCR; TCRdb's copy keeps in-frame clones and lacks some. The data contain about 78,000 clones, about 60% of them singletons. Input material: PBMCs. The receptor source for this set is a young man in good health and CMV-seropositive. CDR3s include the opening cysteine and the closing phenylalanine or tryptophan. A D gene is named only where the DNA matches it firmly. Clone size is given for some rows only: seen once, a few or many times, or a class if the clone is expanded.

>medium-sized|-|TRBJ2-5|TRBV21-1
CASSKGEGPETQYF
TGTGCCAGCAGCAAAGGGGAGGGGCCGGAGACCCAGTACTTC
>few|-|TRBJ1-4|TRBV7-2
CASSYILTWNEKLFF
TGTGCCAGCAGCTACATCTTGACATGGAATGAAAAACTGTTTTTT
>-|-|TRBJ2-7|TRBV19
CASSRPGRGYEQYF
TGTGCCAGTAGTAGGCCCGGCAGGGGCTACGAGCAGTACTTC
>-|TRBD2|TRBJ2-2|TRBV7-2
CASSLFGTSGGRTTGELFF
TGTGCCAGCAGCTTATTCGGGACTAGCGGGGGGAGGACCACCGGGGAGCTGTTTTTT
>-|-|TRBJ2-7|TRBV29-1
CSVEDRGDEQYF
TGCAGCGTTGAAGACAGGGGGGACGAGCAGTACTTC
>-|TRBD1|TRBJ1-1|TRBV27
CASSIIRTGEFSDTEAFF
TGTGCCAGCAGTATAATTCGGACAGGGGAGTTTTCGGACACTGAAGCTTTCTTT
>-|-|TRBJ1-3|TRBV7-2
CASSVGVSGNTIYF
TGTGCCAGCAGTGTAGGGGTCTCTGGAAACACCATATATTTT
>few|-|TRBJ1-4|TRBV5-4
CASSFPGEADEKLFF
TGTGCCAGCAGCTTTCCAGGGGAAGCGGATGAAAAACTGTTTTTT
>-|-|TRBJ1-4|TRBV27
CASLVVREEREKLFF
TGTGCCAGCTTAGTAGTGAGAGAGGAGCGTGAAAAACTGTTTTTT
>-|TRBD1|TRBJ1-4|TRBV7-3
CASSPRTGGNEKLFF
TGTGCCAGCAGCCCAAGGACAGGGGGTAATGAAAAACTGTTTTTT
>-|-|TRBJ2-1|TRBV6-5
CASRPGTHYNEQFF
TGTGCCAGCCGCCCTGGGACACATTACAATGAGCAGTTCTTC
>-|TRBD1|TRBJ2-6|TRBV27
CASIRDRQVGHGANVLTF
TGTGCCAGCATAAGGGACAGGCAAGTTGGGCATGGGGCCAACGTCCTGACTTTC
>-|-|TRBJ1-4|TRBV28
CASSWTDLKEEKLFF
TGTGCCAGCAGTTGGACAGACCTCAAGGAGGAAAAACTGTTTTTT
>few|-|TRBJ2-7|TRBV10-2
CASSEDIAYEQYF
TGCGCCAGCAGTGAGGACATAGCCTACGAGCAGTACTTC
>-|TRBD2|TRBJ2-5|TRBV5-6
CASSEGGVLQETQYF
TGTGCCAGCTCCGAGGGAGGGGTTTTACAAGAGACCCAGTACTTC
>-|-|TRBJ1-4|TRBV7-7
CASSEGTSEKLFF
TGTGCCAGCAGCGAAGGGACTTCTGAAAAACTGTTTTTT
>-|TRBD1|TRBJ2-1|TRBV9
CASSARQGAGDNEQFF
TGTGCCAGCAGCGCAAGACAGGGGGCTGGGGACAATGAGCAGTTCTTC